These T cell receptor beta chains were read from a single sample in a study of human thymus T cells. Using immunoSEQ multiplex PCR, the repertoire was profiled, and TCRdb retains in-frame clones only, with some absent. The table lists some 130,000 clones, about 93% of them singletons. Source material: thymus tissue. The receptors were gathered from a boy under three years old with a congenital heart defect but otherwise immunologically healthy. Each CDR3 is given with its conserved first and last residue. The D gene is left open where the match is weak. Clone sizes are given selectively: once, few, many, or a class where the clone is expanded.

CDR3	DNA	size	V	J	D
CASSSGSALHF	TGTGCCAGCAGCTCGGGGTCAGCCCTCCACTTT	NA	TRBV5-8	TRBJ1-6	NA
CASSLGVGSGEETQYF	TGTGCCAGCAGTTTAGGGGTGGGGTCCGGAGAGGAGACCCAGTACTTC	NA	TRBV28	TRBJ2-5	NA
CASRPLAGGPPDTQYF	TGTGCCAGCAGGCCGCTAGCGGGGGGGCCGCCAGATACGCAGTATTTT	NA	TRBV28	TRBJ2-3	TRBD2
CASSSRRGGPSTDTQYF	TGTGCCAGCAGCTCCCGGCGGGGGGGTCCTAGCACAGATACGCAGTATTTT	NA	TRBV7-9	TRBJ2-3	TRBD2
CAGRRGLQETQYF	TGTGCCGGCCGCCGGGGCCTTCAAGAGACCCAGTACTTC	NA	TRBV13	TRBJ2-5	NA
CASSSWGVGNTIYF	TGTGCCAGCAGTTCCTGGGGGGTTGGAAACACCATATATTTT	once	TRBV6-6	TRBJ1-3	NA
CASSKAAGGNYGYTF	TGTGCCAGCAGCAAAGCGGCGGGGGGAAACTATGGCTACACCTTC	NA	TRBV21-1	TRBJ1-2	NA
CASGLDPTGELFF	TGTGCTAGTGGCCTCGACCCCACCGGGGAGCTGTTTTTT	NA	TRBV12-5	TRBJ2-2	NA
CASSQEPASRTAFYF	TGCGCCAGCAGCCAAGAACCCGCCTCGAGGACAGCCTTCTACTTC	NA	TRBV4-3	TRBJ2-7	NA
CASSQGRVLAAGGDEKLFF	TGCGCCAGCAGCCAAGGGAGGGTTTTGGCGGCTGGGGGGGATGAAAAACTGTTTTTT	NA	TRBV4-1	TRBJ1-4	NA
CASSLSGRPLWAFF	TGTGCCAGCAGCTTATCAGGGAGGCCCCTTTGGGCTTTCTTT	NA	TRBV11-2	TRBJ1-1	NA
CATSLPGLTGTTDTQYF	TGTGCCACCAGTTTACCTGGACTCACAGGGACCACAGATACGCAGTATTTT	NA	TRBV28	TRBJ2-3	NA
CASSSILSGAEDYGYTF	TGTGCCAGCAGCTCTATCCTCAGCGGGGCCGAGGACTATGGCTACACCTTC	NA	TRBV7-2	TRBJ1-2	NA
CASSSVLAGSKDEQFF	TGTGCCAGCAGTTCCGTACTAGCGGGGTCCAAGGATGAGCAGTTCTTC	NA	TRBV27	TRBJ2-1	TRBD2
CASSAGGLTDTQYF	TGTGCCAGCAGTGCCGGGGGCCTGACAGATACGCAGTATTTT	NA	TRBV6-4	TRBJ2-3	NA